The present T cell receptor (beta chain) was sequenced within a study of human T cells and chemical hapten exposure. Trimming removed 0 bases from V and 7 bases from J, with 12 bases in between. The CDR3 is made up of 15 amino acids. Germline V lookup: CDR1 MGHRA, CDR2 YSYEKL. Original data processing: Sample TCR counts, which ranged from 23,224 to 690,600, had a median of around 93,000. Each CDR3 protein is one row after TCRdb ran MiXCR on the RACE reads. TCRdb, not the authors, supplied the V and J calls. The sample consists of some 180,000 distinct CDR3 sequences, more than 20% of them appearing once. The time point here: patch test 3, about 24 weeks after DPC sensitization. The sample's treatment: therapeutic diphenylcyclopropenone sensitization with weekly scalp DPC. Ahead of applying each patch test, blood was sampled. This clonotype was detected ten times or more.

The V call is TRBV4-1, the J call TRBJ1-4; TRBD1 is a possible D gene (5 bases). Here the sequenced sample was whole blood, taken in connection with sensitization to the hapten diphenylcyclopropenone (DPC). The sequence came from a middle-aged woman with alopecia areata. Some clones in this sample may be carry-over from other donors' samples. The CDR3 bases are TGCGCCAGCAGCCAAGACTTCGGGGGGAGTGAAAAACTGTTTTTT. Translation: CASSQDFGGSEKLFF.